This TCR beta chain derives from a study of yellow fever vaccine responses in identical twins. Findings and limits, study-wide: Twins' T cell vaccine responses reportedly looked partly convergent, partly personalized.

Germline CDR1 SGHDT, CDR2 YYEEEE. With 0 bases removed from V and 0 bases from J, the gap between germline ends came to 7 bases. The CDR3 totals 16 residues. TCRdb used MiXCR to reprocess the RT-PCR reads, holding one entry per CDR3 protein. The data show about 4,700 distinct CDR3 sequences, around 92% seen once. Turning to this clonotype: Its cognate antigen is unknown.

The clonotype comes from a woman under 30 who received the yellow fever vaccine. This specimen consisted of T cells from blood (PBMCs), unsorted or a sorted subset (not recorded which), obtained before or after yellow fever vaccination (not recorded which). The V gene is TRBV5-6, the J gene TRBJ2-6, with D possibly being TRBD1 or TRBD2 (5 bases each). Here the CDR3 reads CASSLAGASGANVLTF. The CDR3 DNA reads as TGTGCCAGCAGCTTGGCCGGGGCCTCTGGGGCCAACGTCCTGACTTTC.